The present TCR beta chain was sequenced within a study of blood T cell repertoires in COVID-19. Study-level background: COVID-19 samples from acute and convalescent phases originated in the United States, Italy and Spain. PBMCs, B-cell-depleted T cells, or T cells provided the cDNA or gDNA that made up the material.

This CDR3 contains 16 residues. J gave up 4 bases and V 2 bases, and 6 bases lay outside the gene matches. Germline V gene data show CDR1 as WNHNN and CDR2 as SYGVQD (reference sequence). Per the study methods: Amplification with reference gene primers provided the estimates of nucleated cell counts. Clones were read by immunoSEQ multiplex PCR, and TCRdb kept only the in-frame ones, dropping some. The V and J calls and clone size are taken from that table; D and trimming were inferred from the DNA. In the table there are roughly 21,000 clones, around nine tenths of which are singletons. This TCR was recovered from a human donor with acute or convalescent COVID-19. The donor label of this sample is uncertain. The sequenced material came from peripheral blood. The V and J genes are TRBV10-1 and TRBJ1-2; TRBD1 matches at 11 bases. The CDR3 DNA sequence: TGCGCCAGCAGTGAGGGACAGGGGGCACAATCCTATGGCTACACCTTC. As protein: CASSEGQGAQSYGYTF.